The clone carrying this TCR beta chain came up many times. The antigen is unknown. This CDR3 comprises 13 residues. From germline, CDR1 is MNHNY and CDR2 SVGAGI (reference sequence). The trim removed 4 bases at V and 6 bases at J, leaving 4 bases unmatched. A modified ARM-PCR protocol with three rounds of nested PCR amplified TCRbeta. TCRdb re-called the multiplex PCR reads with MiXCR, one entry per CDR3 protein. The sample holds 90,000 to 100,000 distinct CDR3 sequences, 80% seen once. This record belongs to a study of tumor and adjacent non-tumor tissue in lung cancer. The template was RNA from unsorted bulk tissue. More than 3 cm separated this lung sample from the edge of the tumor. Findings of the study overall: In normal lung, the top 100 clones were significantly more dominant than in tumor.

This clonotype originated in a man aged 60-69 years with small cell lung cancer. This chain links TRBV6-6 with TRBJ2-3, with 7 bases fitting TRBD2. The source material was distant non-tumor lung tissue. The CDR3 DNA is TGTGCCAGCAGTTGGGGCGGGAGCGATACGCAGTATTTT. Translated: CASSWGGSDTQYF.